The clone carrying this T cell receptor beta chain was picked up a small number of times. In TCRdb, the RT-PCR reads were re-called with MiXCR into one record per CDR3 protein. There are 250,000 to 350,000 distinct CDR3 sequences in the sample; 20% to 25% occur only once, and under 13% lies in the top ten. The data belong to a study of response to subunit inactivated influenza vaccine. Germline values: CDR1 SGHRS, CDR2 YFSETQ. V was cut by 0 bases and J by 5 bases, with 14 bases left in between. This CDR3 has 16 residues. The clonotype was recovered from a man aged 50 to 69 who received an inactivated influenza vaccine. The chain has TRBV5-1 and TRBJ2-2; the D is unclear. The specimen comprised PBMCs from blood, sampled less than 22 months after vaccination. The CDR3 bases are TGCGCCAGCAGCTTGGGTAGCACCACGTGGACCGGGGAGCTGTTTTTT. The encoded protein is CASSLGSTTWTGELFF.